This is a list of T cell receptor beta chains from one sample in a study of blood T cells in healthy people across ages. TCRdb ran MiXCR on the 5' RACE reads and lists one entry per CDR3 protein. The repertoire holds about 730,000 distinct CDR3 sequences, with more than 40% as singletons. The sample was blood. These receptors came from an older woman in good health. CDR3s include the opening cysteine and the closing phenylalanine or tryptophan. Fields, in order: J gene, V gene, D gene, clone size, CDR3 protein, CDR3 DNA. A D gene is named only where the DNA matches it firmly. Expanded clones are given a class, and other clones once, few, many or no size at all.

j_call: TRBJ1-6
v_call: TRBV20-1
d_call: NA
clone_size: few
cdr3_aa: CSASHGQNYNSPLHF
cdr3_nt: TGCAGTGCTAGCCACGGACAGAATTATAATTCACCCCTCCACTTT

j_call: TRBJ2-4
v_call: TRBV6-5
d_call: TRBD1
clone_size: NA
cdr3_aa: CASSTQGVAKNIQYF
cdr3_nt: TGTGCCAGCAGTACACAGGGGGTCGCCAAAAACATTCAGTACTTC

j_call: TRBJ2-5
v_call: TRBV7-2
d_call: NA
clone_size: many
cdr3_aa: CASTAAKYQETQYF
cdr3_nt: TGTGCCAGCACTGCTGCGAAGTACCAAGAGACCCAGTACTTC

j_call: TRBJ1-2
v_call: TRBV5-6
d_call: NA
clone_size: NA
cdr3_aa: CASSLELSPVYGYTF
cdr3_nt: TGTGCCAGCAGCTTGGAACTTAGCCCCGTCTATGGCTACACCTTC

j_call: TRBJ1-1
v_call: TRBV12-3/TRBV12-4
d_call: NA
clone_size: NA
cdr3_aa: CASSPWAREAFF
cdr3_nt: TGTGCCAGCAGTCCATGGGCCAGAGAAGCTTTCTTT

j_call: TRBJ2-1
v_call: TRBV9
d_call: TRBD2
clone_size: few
cdr3_aa: CASSVAGLAVYNEQFF
cdr3_nt: TGTGCCAGCAGCGTAGCGGGACTAGCGGTATACAATGAGCAGTTCTTC

j_call: TRBJ1-1
v_call: TRBV29-1
d_call: NA
clone_size: NA
cdr3_aa: CSPIGGLDTEAFF
cdr3_nt: TGCAGCCCGATTGGGGGTTTGGACACTGAAGCTTTCTTT

j_call: TRBJ2-1
v_call: TRBV29-1
d_call: NA
clone_size: NA
cdr3_aa: CSPILGTSNEQFF
cdr3_nt: TGCAGCCCCATCCTAGGGACTTCCAATGAGCAGTTCTTC

j_call: TRBJ2-4
v_call: TRBV20-1
d_call: NA
clone_size: few
cdr3_aa: CSALRENIQYF
cdr3_nt: TGCAGTGCTCTTAGGGAAAACATTCAGTACTTC

j_call: TRBJ2-1
v_call: TRBV7-2
d_call: TRBD1
clone_size: once
cdr3_aa: CASSLVAGGGLSGEQFF
cdr3_nt: TGTGCCAGCAGCTTAGTAGCAGGGGGCGGTTTATCTGGTGAGCAGTTCTTC

j_call: TRBJ1-1
v_call: TRBV18
d_call: NA
clone_size: many
cdr3_aa: CASSPPGRGDTEAFF
cdr3_nt: TGTGCCAGCTCACCCCCGGGCAGGGGTGACACTGAAGCTTTCTTT

j_call: TRBJ2-7
v_call: TRBV11-2
d_call: TRBD2
clone_size: NA
cdr3_aa: CASRKAGGLTAQYF
cdr3_nt: TGTGCCAGCAGGAAAGCGGGAGGGTTGACCGCGCAGTACTTC

j_call: TRBJ2-3
v_call: TRBV9
d_call: NA
clone_size: few
cdr3_aa: CASSVEISSDTQYF
cdr3_nt: TGTGCCAGCAGCGTAGAGATTAGTTCAGATACGCAGTATTTT

j_call: TRBJ1-1
v_call: TRBV4-2
d_call: NA
clone_size: NA
cdr3_aa: CASSQEGYMNTEAFF
cdr3_nt: TGTGCCAGCAGCCAAGAGGGCTACATGAACACTGAAGCTTTCTTT

j_call: TRBJ1-1
v_call: TRBV20-1
d_call: TRBD1
clone_size: many
cdr3_aa: CSASPPGQGSTEAFF
cdr3_nt: TGCAGTGCTAGCCCCCCGGGACAGGGGAGCACTGAAGCTTTCTTT

j_call: TRBJ2-1
v_call: TRBV2
d_call: TRBD2
clone_size: NA
cdr3_aa: CASSESGTSRRGNEQFF
cdr3_nt: TGTGCCAGCAGTGAGTCCGGGACTAGTCGAAGGGGGAATGAGCAGTTCTTC

j_call: TRBJ2-1
v_call: TRBV7-2
d_call: TRBD1
clone_size: many
cdr3_aa: CASSLVGTGGLDEQFF
cdr3_nt: TGTGCCAGCAGCTTAGTCGGGACAGGGGGCCTGGATGAGCAGTTCTTC

j_call: TRBJ1-1
v_call: TRBV29-1
d_call: TRBD1
clone_size: NA
cdr3_aa: CSGGGEGTEAFF
cdr3_nt: TGCAGCGGAGGGGGCGAGGGCACTGAAGCTTTCTTT